This TCR beta chain appears in the sequencing data of a study of early T cells in non-severe SARS-CoV-2 infection. The CDR3 sequence is 12 residues long. V was clipped by 3 bases and J by 6 bases, with 8 bases between them. Per germline, CDR1 DFQATT and CDR2 SNEGSKA (reference sequence). A single record per CDR3 protein comes from TCRdb applying MiXCR to the 5' RACE reads. There are tens of thousands of distinct CDR3 sequences in the sample; over 9.5% occur only once, and 7% to 9% lies in the top ten. This clonotype was counted between two and nine times. This clonotype originated in an adult who was a healthcare worker with PCR-confirmed SARS-CoV-2 infection or an uninfected control (not recorded which). The chain uses TRBV20-1 and TRBJ2-2; D is undetermined. Sequences were derived from whole blood, sampled at baseline. The CDR3 sequence: CSASRSPGELFF. The CDR3 DNA reads TGCAGTGCTAGTAGGAGTCCCGGGGAGCTGTTTTTT.